The 18 T cell receptor beta chains below come from one sample, sequenced in a study of T cell repertoires in cytomegalovirus infection. These receptors' antigens are unknown. Using its own MiXCR run on the reads, TCRdb lists one record per CDR3 protein. The table has approximately 280,000 distinct CDR3 sequences, less than 25% seen once. The sequenced sample was cultured PBMCs, obtained from culture after CMV antigen stimulation. These TCRs come from a human donor in good health (CMV status not recorded). Some clones in this sample may be carry-over from other donors' samples.

This clonotype was seen a handful of times. The CDR3 loop is CSVVTGRETQYF. The CDR3 coding sequence is TGCAGCGTTGTAACAGGGCGCGAGACCCAGTACTTC. The chain links TRBV29-1 to TRBJ2-5; D perhaps matches TRBD1 (6 bases). The germline V gene has CDR1 SQVTM and CDR2 ANQGSEA. V gave up 4 bases and J gave up 5 bases, with 11 bases separating them. The CDR3 is 12 amino acids.

This clonotype has a single count. This chain connects TRBV3-1 to TRBJ1-2; D is uncertain. Germline loops: CDR1 LGHDT, CDR2 YNNKEL (reference sequence). The CDR3 extends over 11 amino acids. Trimming took off 4 bases at V and 6 bases at J, with 6 bases between the two ends. DNA for the CDR3: TGTGCCAGCAGCCGCGGAGATGGCTACACCTTC. Its translation is CASSRGDGYTF.

In its sample, this clonotype was seen many times. This chain uses TRBV7-8 with TRBJ2-1; D ambiguous. This CDR3 spans 16 amino acids. The germline CDR1 and CDR2 sequences are SGHVS and FQNEAQ. The V and J ends lost 1 base and 5 bases respectively, with 15 bases between them. The CDR3 nucleotides are TGTGCCAGCAGCTTAGATCGCGTCCCGAGGAACAATGAGCAGTTCTTC. Protein product: CASSLDRVPRNNEQFF.

This clonotype was seen at least ten times. The chain joins TRBV7-2 to TRBJ2-7; no definite D call. V lost 5 bases to trimming and J lost 3 bases, with 11 bases between them. Germline loops: CDR1 SGHTA, CDR2 FQGNSA. The CDR3 contains 13 residues. As DNA, the CDR3 is TGTGCCAGCAGCACTACTACAGTCTACGAGCAGTACTTC. Translating it yields CASSTTTVYEQYF.

This clonotype has ten or more counts. The chain has TRBV6-2 or TRBV6-3 and TRBJ1-5; 7 nucleotides line up with TRBD1. The V segment lost 6 bases and the J segment 1 base; nucleotides outside the gene matches: 3. The germline V gene has CDR1 MNHEY and CDR2 SVGEGT. This CDR3 is 14 amino acids long. The CDR3 DNA reads TGTGCCAGCAGCCGGGACAGCAGCAATCAGCCCCAGCATTTT. It codes for CASSRDSSNQPQHF.

This clonotype came up a few times. The CDR3 sequence: CASRIRAGSYNEQFF. The CDR3 DNA is TGTGCCAGCAGAATTAGGGCGGGATCCTACAATGAGCAGTTCTTC. This chain links TRBV6-8 with TRBJ2-1, with D possibly TRBD2 on 6 matching bases. CDR1 is MNHGY, CDR2 SAAAGT, per germline. The germline V and J ends were trimmed by 6 bases and 1 base, with 13 bases remaining between them. The CDR3 loop spans 15 amino acids.

J is TRBJ2-7 and V is TRBV6-1; D might be TRBD1 (6 bases). V lost 5 bases and J lost 5, with 22 bases in between. The V gene's germline CDR1 is MNHNS and CDR2 SASEGT. The CDR3 length is 16 residues. Written as DNA, the CDR3 is TGTGCCAGCAGTTCCGCACGCTTACAGGGAGTCGACGAGCAGTACTTC. The encoded protein is CASSSARLQGVDEQYF.

This clonotype was seen at least ten times. The chain employs TRBV7-2 and TRBJ2-1; 10 bases align to TRBD1. Trimming at V came to 3 bases and at J to 8 bases, leaving 7 bases not matched to a gene. The CDR3 length is 15 residues. The germline gives CDR1 SGHTA, CDR2 FQGNSA. In DNA, the CDR3 is TGTGCCAGCAGCTTCGTCGGGACAGGGGTCCATGAGCAGTTCTTC. Its protein product is CASSFVGTGVHEQFF.

The chain is built from TRBV19 and TRBJ1-4, with a weak D call TRBD1 (6 bases). V shed 10 bases and J shed 3 bases, with 21 bases lying between them. CDR1 and CDR2 (germline): LNHDA, SQIVND (reference sequence). There are 16 residues in the CDR3. The CDR3 coding sequence is TGTGCCACCAAGTGGGACACACAAGCGGCTAATGAAAAACTGTTTTTT. Protein product: CATKWDTQAANEKLFF. The full variable domain, with the rest looked up from reference TRBV19 and TRBJ1-4, is DGGITQSPKYLFRKEGQNVTLSCEQNLNHDAMYWYRQDPGQGLRLIYYSQIVNDFQKGDIAEGYSVSREKKESFPLTVTSAQKNPTAFYLCATKWDTQAANEKLFFGSGTQLSVL.

This clonotype was counted many times. This rearrangement joins TRBV7-6 to TRBJ2-2; D gene uncertain. CDR3 length: 20 residues. CDR1 is SGHVS, CDR2 FNYEAQ, per germline. Trimming removed 1 base from V and 0 bases from J, with 21 bases in between. CDR3 amino acids: CASSLGVRVLDLTNTGELFF. In DNA, the CDR3 is TGTGCCAGCAGCTTAGGCGTCCGGGTCTTAGATCTTACGAACACCGGGGAGCTGTTTTTT.

V is TRBV7-2 and J is TRBJ1-5, with no clear D. Germline lookup yields CDR1 SGHTA and CDR2 FQGNSA. This CDR3 has 12 amino acids. The V gene lost 5 bases and the J gene lost 6 bases, with 8 bases spanning the gap. CDR3: CASSPSGQPQHF. CDR3 coding DNA: TGTGCCAGCAGCCCCAGCGGTCAGCCCCAGCATTTT. The complete variable domain, with remaining parts taken from reference TRBV7-2 and TRBJ1-5, reads GAGVSQSPSNKVTEKGKDVELRCDPISGHTALYWYRQSLGQGLEFLIYFQGNSAPDKSGLPSDRFSAERTGGSVSTLTIQRTQQEDSAVYLCASSPSGQPQHFGDGTRLSIL.

The rearrangement links TRBV4-3 to TRBJ1-6, with TRBD1 as a possible D gene (5 bases). With 1 base removed from V and 6 bases from J, the gap between germline ends came to 16 bases. Germline values: CDR1 LGHNA, CDR2 YSLEER. This CDR3 spans 17 amino acids. The DNA for the CDR3 is TGCGCCAGCAGCCAAGGGGTGCCCGGGACGGCTAATTCACCCCTCCACTTT. Its protein product is CASSQGVPGTANSPLHF.

This chain links TRBV6-2 or TRBV6-3 with TRBJ2-1; TRBD2 matches at 8 bases. The J segment lost 6 bases and the V segment lost 4 bases, leaving 5 bases of the junction unmatched. The germline CDR1 and CDR2 sequences are MNHEY and SVGEGT. The CDR3 is 14 amino acids. The DNA of the CDR3 is TGTGCCAGCAGTTCCCTCGGGGGGGTCAATGAGCAGTTCTTC. The encoded protein is CASSSLGGVNEQFF.

This clonotype was found a few times. This chain uses TRBV29-1 with TRBJ1-1, with D unresolved. Germline CDR1 is SQVTM and CDR2 is ANQGSEA. V dropped 7 bases and J dropped 1 base, with 13 bases sitting between them. CDR3 length: 13 amino acids. CDR3 loop: CSAAYGTNTEAFF. The CDR3 coding sequence is TGCAGCGCCGCTTACGGCACGAACACTGAAGCTTTCTTT.

This clonotype has a handful of counts. V usage is TRBV11-2 and J usage is TRBJ2-1; TRBD2 matches at 12 bases. Trimming at V came to 4 bases and at J to 0 bases, leaving 7 bases not matched to a gene. The germline gives CDR1 SGHAT, CDR2 FQNNGV. CDR3 length equals 18 residues. The CDR3 here is CASSSSGRDVSSYNEQFF. As DNA, the CDR3 is TGTGCCAGCAGCTCTAGCGGGAGGGATGTTAGCTCCTACAATGAGCAGTTCTTC.

This clonotype was seen repeatedly, ten times or more. The V and J genes are TRBV7-2 and TRBJ1-1; D gene ambiguous. The V and J ends lost 1 base and 5 bases respectively, with 14 bases between them. The germline V gene has CDR1 SGHTA and CDR2 FQGNSA. CDR3 length equals 15 residues. The CDR3 loop is CASSLVAGMPTEAFF. The CDR3 DNA is TGTGCCAGCAGCTTAGTAGCAGGAATGCCTACTGAAGCTTTCTTT.

The chain has TRBV12-3 or TRBV12-4 and TRBJ1-5; maybe TRBD1 (5 bases). The V end lost 5 bases, the J end lost 7 bases, and 9 bases lay between the germline ends. The CDR3 extends over 12 amino acids. CDR3 in DNA: TGTGCCAGCAGTCAAGGGGTGCAGCCCCAGCATTTT. Residues: CASSQGVQPQHF.

This clonotype was seen more than once but under ten times. V gene TRBV20-1 combines with J gene TRBJ1-6, with 7 bases fitting TRBD1. CDR1 is DFQATT, CDR2 SNEGSKA, per germline (reference sequence). The CDR3 has 13 residues. The J segment lost 14 bases and the V segment lost 0 bases, leaving 7 bases of the junction unmatched. The CDR3 reads CSARELDRATLHF. The CDR3 DNA sequence: TGCAGTGCTAGAGAACTTGACAGGGCTACCCTCCACTTT.